The sequence of this T cell receptor (beta chain) was determined in a study of identical twins. This CDR3 is built from 16 residues. V lost 0 bases and J 0 bases, leaving 9 bases between the germline ends. The germline CDR1 and CDR2 sequences are SGHRS and YFSETQ. In its sample, this clonotype was seen many times. TCRdb re-called the 5' RACE reads through MiXCR, storing one row per CDR3 protein. The sample has around 490,000 distinct CDR3 sequences; about 16% are singletons. These data also formed part of another study, on yellow fever vaccine responses in identical twins.

The sequencing sample was made of CD4+ T cells sorted from blood. This chain joins TRBV5-1 and TRBJ2-2; D gene ambiguous. The receptor was derived from a woman aged 18 to 35 in good health. The CDR3 bases are TGCGCCAGCAGCTTGGATGCCGCCTCGAACACCGGGGAGCTGTTTTTT. This codes for CASSLDAASNTGELFF.